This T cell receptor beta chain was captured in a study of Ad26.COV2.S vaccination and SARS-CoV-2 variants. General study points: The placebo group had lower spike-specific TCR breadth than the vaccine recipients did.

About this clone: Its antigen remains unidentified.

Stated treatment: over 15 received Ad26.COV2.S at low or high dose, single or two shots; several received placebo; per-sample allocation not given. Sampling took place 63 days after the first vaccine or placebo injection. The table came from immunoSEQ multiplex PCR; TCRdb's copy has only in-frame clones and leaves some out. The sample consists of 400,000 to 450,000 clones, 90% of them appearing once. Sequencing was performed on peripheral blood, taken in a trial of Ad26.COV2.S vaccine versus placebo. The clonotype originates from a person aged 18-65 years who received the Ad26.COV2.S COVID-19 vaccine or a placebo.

CDR3 sequence reads: CASSIQSGRVNEQFF. The CDR3 DNA sequence: TGTGCCAGTAGTATCCAGAGTGGGCGGGTGAATGAGCAGTTCTTC. The V and J genes are TRBV19 and TRBJ2-1; possibly TRBD2 for D (5 bases). CDR1 is LNHDA, CDR2 SQIVND, per germline (reference sequence). The length of the CDR3 is 15 residues. The germline V and J ends were trimmed by 3 bases and 7 bases, with 16 bases remaining between them.